This TCR beta chain was recovered during a study of T cells in Graves' hyperthyroidism and ophthalmopathy. Study in general: The authors collected peripheral blood at initial diagnosis, before any treatment.

The source material, RNA transcripts, was used to amplify TCR beta CDR3 regions. First-round RT-PCR of the TCR CDR3 relied on the HTBI primer set. TCRdb passed the multiplex PCR reads through MiXCR, listing each CDR3 protein once. The profile shows hundreds of thousands of distinct CDR3 sequences, about 12% of them singletons. The hyperthyroidism patients had all been newly diagnosed, and their disease duration was under 2 months. Their ages ranged from 18 to 65 years. V lost 3 bases and J 1 base, leaving 7 bases between the germline ends. Germline values: CDR1 LNHDA, CDR2 SQIVND (reference sequence). The CDR3 length is 14 residues. The sample holds many counts of this clonotype. Its target is unknown. General study points: Most thyroid clonotypes expanded above 0.001 appeared in blood too. Ophthalmopathy was model-predicted a median roughly six months pre-onset.

The sequencing sample was made of blood. The rearrangement links TRBV19 to TRBJ1-5, with D unclear. The sequence came from a woman aged 18-29 years with Graves' hyperthyroidism. DNA of the CDR3: TGTGCCAGTAGTATGGGGAAAAGCAATCAGCCCCAGCATTTT. Its protein is CASSMGKSNQPQHF.